The 21 T cell receptor beta chains below come from one sample, sequenced in a study of cytotoxic CD8 clonotypes in ibrutinib-treated CLL. TCRdb's copy holds only in-frame clones and misses some; the assay was immunoSEQ multiplex PCR. The repertoire includes 40,000 or so clones, just over 70% of them detected once, and roughly 9.1% sits in the top ten. Sequencing used PBMCs, obtained at disease progression, from a patient treated with ibrutinib. The receptors were gathered from a human donor with chronic lymphocytic leukemia.

This clone was seen a few times. This chain connects TRBV19 to TRBJ1-5; tentatively, D is TRBD1 (5 bases). In germline, CDR1 is LNHDA, CDR2 SQIVND (reference sequence). With 7 bases removed from V and 1 base from J, the gap between germline ends came to 14 bases. This CDR3 spans 15 amino acids. CDR3 DNA sequence: TGTGCCAGTAAGATTCAGACAGCAAGCAATCAGCCCCAGCATTTT. Protein sequence: CASKIQTASNQPQHF.

The rearrangement uses TRBV7-6 and TRBJ2-1; D might be TRBD2 (6 bases). CDR1 and CDR2 from the germline V gene are SGHVS and FNYEAQ. This CDR3 comprises 13 residues. V was shortened by 6 bases and J by 9 bases, with 15 bases between the two germline ends. The CDR3, as DNA: TGTGCCAGCAGGATCACGGGGGAGGCTGAGCAGTTCTTC. This encodes CASRITGEAEQFF.

This rearrangement joins TRBV18 to TRBJ2-3; tentative D call: TRBD1 (6 bases). This CDR3 is 13 amino acids long. The V gene lost 4 bases and the J gene lost 5 bases, with 10 bases spanning the gap. Germline V gives CDR1 KGHSH, CDR2 LQKENI. The CDR3 sequence is CASSRGGGDTQYF. As DNA, the CDR3 is TGTGCCAGCTCACGAGGGGGTGGAGATACGCAGTATTTT.

V is TRBV5-8 and J is TRBJ1-2; weak D call: TRBD1 (5 bases). This CDR3 is 17 amino acids long. V was clipped by 5 bases and J by 6 bases, with 26 bases between them. Germline CDR1 reads SGHTS; CDR2 reads YDEGEE. The CDR3 region is CASSSWGGTWGQNGYTF. The CDR3 region has the DNA TGTGCCAGCAGTTCCTGGGGGGGGACCTGGGGCCAGAATGGCTACACCTTC. Variable domain in full (rest from reference TRBV5-8 and TRBJ1-2): EAGVTQSPTHLIKTRGQQATLRCSPISGHTSVYWYQQALGLGLQFLLWYDEGEERNRGNFPPRFSGRQFPNYSSELNVNALELEDSALYLCASSSWGGTWGQNGYTFGSGTRLTVV.

CDR3 in DNA: TGTGCCAGCAGCACGGGACAGGGGACTAGCCTGGCAGAGACCCAGTACTTC. It codes for CASSTGQGTSLAETQYF. The V and J genes are TRBV11-3 and TRBJ2-5; D is possibly TRBD1 (10 bases). Looked up from germline, CDR1 is SGHNT and CDR2 is YENEEA. CDR3 length: 17 amino acids. The ends were cut back, 5 bases at V and 4 bases at J, with 23 bases in the middle.

The J gene is TRBJ2-1, the V gene TRBV7-2, with D possibly matching TRBD2 (5 bases). The ends were cut back, 5 bases at V and 9 bases at J, with 11 bases in the middle. This CDR3 has 12 residues. Looked up from germline, CDR1 is SGHTA and CDR2 is FQGNSA. The CDR3 region has the DNA TGTGCCAGCAGCCCTCAAGAGGGTGAGCAGTTCTTC. Translated: CASSPQEGEQFF.

The V gene is TRBV10-1, the J gene TRBJ1-2, with 10 positions matching TRBD1. V was clipped by 8 bases and J by 4 bases; unmatched bases: 10. CDR3 size: 15 residues. Germline CDR1 is WNHNN and CDR2 is SYGVQD (reference sequence). Written as DNA, the CDR3 is TGCGCCAGCGGCCAGACAGGGGGCTGTATCTATGGCTACACCTTC. Residues: CASGQTGGCIYGYTF.

The rearrangement links TRBV4-1 to TRBJ1-1, with 8 positions matching TRBD1. From germline, CDR1 is MGHRA and CDR2 YSYEKL. This CDR3 is 15 amino acids long. The V gene end was trimmed by 4 bases and the J gene end by 1 base; junction bases not matched to a gene: 5. The CDR3 region is CASSLNRGENTEAFF. The CDR3 DNA sequence: TGCGCCAGCAGCCTGAACAGGGGGGAGAACACTGAAGCTTTCTTT.

This chain links TRBV10-3 with TRBJ1-6; D might be TRBD1 (5 bases). The V end lost 2 bases, the J end lost 5 bases, and 10 bases lay between the germline ends. Germline CDR1 is ENHRY and CDR2 is SYGVKD. The CDR3 has 15 residues. The CDR3 region is CAISEGHQNNSPLHF. For the CDR3, the DNA is TGTGCCATCAGTGAGGGACACCAAAATAATTCACCCCTCCACTTT.

The V gene is TRBV30, the J gene TRBJ2-4, with D hard to call. The germline CDR1 and CDR2 sequences are GTSNPN and SVGIG (reference sequence). The CDR3 consists of 15 residues. V was trimmed by 0 bases and J by 1 base, leaving 10 bases between them. CDR3: CAWSVGYEAKNIQYF. The CDR3 DNA is TGTGCCTGGAGTGTAGGGTACGAGGCCAAAAACATTCAGTACTTC.

The chain joins TRBV28 to TRBJ2-2, with 7 bases identical to TRBD2. The CDR3 extends over 18 amino acids. Germline lookup yields CDR1 MDHEN and CDR2 SYDVKM. The V segment lost 5 bases and the J segment 4 bases; nucleotides outside the gene matches: 16. CDR3 nucleotides: TGTGCCAGCAGTCCCCCAGGTGCGGGAGTCTACGGCACCGGGGAGCTGTTTTTT. Its protein is CASSPPGAGVYGTGELFF.

The chain is built from TRBV7-9 and TRBJ1-2, with D possibly being TRBD1 (6 bases). The CDR3 covers 14 residues. The V gene's germline CDR1 is SEHNR and CDR2 FQNEAQ (reference sequence). The V gene lost 5 bases and the J gene lost 4 bases, with 14 bases spanning the gap. As DNA, the CDR3 is TGTGCCAGCAGCCCCGGCACAGGGAGCTATGGCTACACCTTC. It is translated as CASSPGTGSYGYTF. The complete variable domain, with remaining parts taken from reference TRBV7-9 and TRBJ1-2, reads DTGVSQNPRHKITKRGQNVTFRCDPISEHNRLYWYRQTLGQGPEFLTYFQNEAQLEKSRLLSDRFSAERPKGSFSTLEIQRTEQGDSAMYLCASSPGTGSYGYTFGSGTRLTVV.

The chain links TRBV29-1 to TRBJ2-3; the match to TRBD2 covers 14 bases. There are 14 residues in the CDR3. The junction had 4 bases not matched to a gene; V was cut back by 7 bases and J by 4 bases. The germline gives CDR1 SQVTM, CDR2 ANQGSEA. The CDR3 here is CSALGLAGADTQYF. DNA for the CDR3: TGCAGCGCCCTGGGACTAGCGGGAGCAGATACGCAGTATTTT.

The rearrangement joins TRBV5-1 to TRBJ1-4; 9 nucleotides agree with TRBD1. CDR3 length equals 14 residues. CDR1 and CDR2 from the germline V gene are SGHRS and YFSETQ. Trimming took 4 bases from V and 5 from J; bases not matched to a gene: 3. The CDR3: CASSVGQGNEKLFF. The CDR3 DNA reads as TGCGCCAGCAGCGTGGGACAGGGCAATGAAAAACTGTTTTTT.

In this sample, this clone turned up once. This rearrangement joins TRBV30 to TRBJ2-7; D not resolved. Germline lookup yields CDR1 GTSNPN and CDR2 SVGIG (reference sequence). The germline V and J ends were trimmed by 2 bases and 2 bases, with 7 bases remaining between them. The length of the CDR3 is 12 residues. CDR3 nucleotide sequence: TGTGCCTGGAGTTTGGGGACCTACGAGCAGTACTTC. This translates into CAWSLGTYEQYF.

The CDR3 DNA reads TGCAGTGCTAGCAGGCAGGCCCAGTACTTC. This translates into CSASRQAQYF. This chain uses TRBV20-1 with TRBJ2-5; D remains ambiguous. Germline V CDR1 and CDR2: DFQATT, SNEGSKA (reference sequence). The CDR3 loop spans 10 amino acids. V was clipped by 3 bases and J by 9 bases, with 8 bases between them.

The rearrangement links TRBV11-2 to TRBJ2-4; D is unresolved. Trimming left V 3 bases short and J 0 bases short, with 6 bases between. CDR3 length: 14 residues. Per the germline V gene, CDR1 is SGHAT and CDR2 is FQNNGV. In nucleotides, the CDR3 is TGTGCCAGCAGCTTGCTGTTAGCCAAAAACATTCAGTACTTC. Its protein is CASSLLLAKNIQYF.

In this sample, this clone turned up a few times. The chain couples TRBV7-6 to TRBJ2-6, with D perhaps matching TRBD1 or TRBD2 (5 bases each). Trimming left V 5 bases short and J 2 bases short, with 13 bases between. The CDR3 is 16 residues long. From germline, CDR1 is SGHVS and CDR2 FNYEAQ. The CDR3 sequence: CASSPSGAPGANVLTF. Written as DNA, the CDR3 is TGTGCCAGCAGCCCCTCCGGGGCCCCTGGGGCCAACGTCCTGACTTTC.

The rearrangement uses TRBV4-1 and TRBJ2-7, with TRBD1 matching 11 bases. J gave up 0 bases and V 0 bases, and 1 base lay outside the gene matches. Germline V lookup: CDR1 MGHRA, CDR2 YSYEKL. The CDR3 totals 16 residues. The CDR3 coding sequence is TGCGCCAGCAGCCAAGACGGGACAGGGGGCTCCTACGAGCAGTACTTC. Translated: CASSQDGTGGSYEQYF.

The V gene is TRBV13, the J gene TRBJ1-3, with D unclear. Trimming cost V 0 bases and J 1 base, with 25 bases left between them. The CDR3 extends over 21 amino acids. Germline CDR1 and CDR2: PRHDT and FYEKMQ (reference sequence). The CDR3 reads CASSLGLRVSGDGLSGNTIYF. CDR3 sequence (DNA): TGTGCCAGCAGCTTAGGCCTCCGGGTTTCAGGCGATGGTTTGTCTGGAAACACCATATATTTT.

Relative to its sample, this clone is medium-sized. The chain recombines TRBV10-2 with TRBJ2-7, with a possible D match to TRBD1 (5 bases). The CDR3 contains 12 residues. Trimming stripped 3 bases from V and 4 bases from J, with 7 bases between. Germline V gene sequence: CDR1 WSHSY, CDR2 SAAADI. The CDR3 nucleotides read TGCGCCAGCAGTGATCAGGGTTACGAGCAGTACTTC. It encodes CASSDQGYEQYF.